The present entry profiles one TCR beta chain with its context. This sample was included in a study of technical replicates of blood from several donors. The protocol was immunoSEQ multiplex PCR, while the TCRdb copy is restricted to in-frame clones and leaves out a portion. Seen here are 85,000 to 95,000 clones, 96% observed once, and the top ten hold about 0.34%. The length of the CDR3 is 16 residues. V dropped 10 bases and J dropped 1; count of bases not matched to a gene: 10. Germline V lookup: CDR1 SNHLY, CDR2 FYNNEI. The source of this sequence is a human donor in good health. Sequenced: T cells isolated from PBMCs. The genes are TRBV2 and TRBJ2-1; TRBD2 aligns across 10 bases. The chain's CDR3 is CATRGLADVSYNEQFF. The CDR3 DNA is TGTGCCACCAGAGGACTAGCGGACGTTTCCTACAATGAGCAGTTCTTC.